This TCR beta chain was captured by sequencing in a study of T cell clonality in common variable immunodeficiency. Assay: immunoSEQ multiplex PCR; the TCRdb copy retains only in-frame clones and omits some. The data show around 57,000 clones, with none appearing a single time. This clone was counted at least ten times. The antigen is not known. Read coverage stops 3 residues before the CDR3 terminus; the germline J gene supplies the remainder. Germline V lookup: CDR1 SGHAT, CDR2 FQNNGV. V was pared by 1 base and J by 1 base, with 10 bases between. This CDR3 comprises 15 residues. Study results and limitations: Compared with controls, CVID subjects had fewer shared TCRbeta clones. What drives increased CVID clonality needs T cell subpopulation sequencing.

The receptor comes from a person between 18 and 75 years old in good health. Input material: peripheral blood mononuclear cells. This rearrangement joins TRBV11-2 to TRBJ1-1, with D tentatively TRBD1 (6 bases). CDR3 loop: CASSLGATGNTEAFF. The sequenced CDR3 bases are TGTGCCAGCAGCTTAGGAGCGACAGGGAACACTGAA.